This record looks at one T cell receptor (beta chain) sequence and its context. This record comes from a study of blood T cell repertoires in COVID-19. In the study overall: The origin of the acute and convalescent COVID-19 samples was the United States, Italy and Spain. Nucleic acid was either cDNA or gDNA, and it came from T cells, B-cell-depleted T cells, or PBMCs.

Seattle patients were enrolled during active infection and followed longitudinally. In the authors' workflow: Reference gene primer amplification gave estimated nucleated cell counts. The repertoire was sequenced with immunoSEQ multiplex PCR; TCRdb's copy has only in-frame clones and lacks some. That table supplies the V and J calls and clone size; D and trimming were determined from the DNA. The table shows more than 60,000 clones, with less than 85% occurring only once. From germline, CDR1 is SEHNR and CDR2 FQNEAQ (reference sequence). There are 18 residues in the CDR3. The V gene end was trimmed by 0 bases and the J gene end by 0 bases; junction bases not matched to a gene: 9.

This clonotype originated in a man aged 50-60 years with COVID-19, enrolled during active disease. V gene TRBV7-9 combines with J gene TRBJ2-3; TRBD1 matches 7 bases. Sequencing was performed on peripheral blood. CDR3 protein: CASSLASRGRSSTDTQYF. The CDR3 bases are TGTGCCAGCAGCTTAGCGTCGAGGGGGCGGTCTAGCACAGATACGCAGTATTTT.